In its sample, the clone carrying this T cell receptor (beta chain) was seen many times. The antigen is not known. These data belong to a study of spatial heterogeneity in lung cancer. Study outcomes and limitations: Ubiquitous expanded tumor TCRs appeared in blood more at resection than follow-up.

Stated time point: blood at routine non-recurrence follow-up after resection. Whole RNA came from tumor, nontumor lung or frozen PBMC and was sequenced without being sorted. TCRdb reanalysed the 5' RACE reads using MiXCR and keeps one entry per CDR3 protein. The sample has 17,000 or so distinct CDR3 sequences; about a tenth are singletons. This sequence was found in a female donor with early-stage non-small cell lung cancer. Sequenced here: PBMCs, sampled at follow-up.

CDR3 coding DNA: TGTGCCAGCAGCTCCACGACAGCAAACCCTAACTATGGCTACACCTTC. Encoded protein: CASSSTTANPNYGYTF. The chain links TRBV7-9 to TRBJ1-2; possible D gene TRBD1, 5 bases. The CDR3 runs 16 residues. CDR1 SEHNR and CDR2 FQNEAQ come from the germline V gene (reference sequence). V lost 4 bases and J 0 bases, leaving 15 bases between the germline ends. Together with reference TRBV7-9 and TRBJ1-2, the CDR3 gives the full variable domain: DTGVSQNPRHKITKRGQNVTFRCDPISEHNRLYWYRQTLGQGPEFLTYFQNEAQLEKSRLLSDRFSAERPKGSFSTLEIQRTEQGDSAMYLCASSSTTANPNYGYTFGSGTRLTVV.